The next 30 T cell receptor beta chains were all read from a single sample in a study of blood T cell repertoires in COVID-19. Sequencing was performed with immunoSEQ multiplex PCR; in TCRdb, only in-frame clones are kept and a portion is missing. The sample yields about 170,000 clones, more than 80% seen once. Sequenced material: PBMCs or T cells enriched from blood (not recorded which). These receptors all stem from a man in his fifties or sixties who had recovered from COVID-19.

The CDR3 region is CASSRDRGLGLFF. CDR3 nucleotide sequence: TGTGCCAGCAGCCGGGACAGGGGGCTGGGGCTGTTTTTT. The gene calls are TRBV5-6 and TRBJ1-4, with TRBD1 matching over 12 bases. V lost 4 bases to trimming and J lost 14 bases; unmatched junction nucleotides: 6. Germline V gene data show CDR1 as SGHDT and CDR2 as YYEEEE. The CDR3 has 13 amino acids.

The chain joins TRBV30 to TRBJ1-2; TRBD1 aligns across 10 bases. V was pared by 2 bases and J by 6 bases, with 3 bases of the junction left unmatched. The germline V gene has CDR1 GTSNPN and CDR2 SVGIG (reference sequence). The CDR3 length is 13 residues. CDR3 sequence reads: CAWSPGTGDGYTF. The CDR3 DNA sequence: TGTGCCTGGAGTCCCGGGACAGGGGATGGCTACACCTTC.

The chain recombines TRBV6-5 with TRBJ1-1; D is possibly TRBD1 (5 bases). The CDR3 is 11 residues long. Looked up from germline, CDR1 is MNHEY and CDR2 is SVGAGI. V lost 4 bases and J 11 bases, leaving 11 bases between the germline ends. For the CDR3, the DNA is TGTGCCAGCAGTTCTGGGGGGTGGGCTTTCTTT. As protein: CASSSGGWAFF.

The chain recombines TRBV9 with TRBJ2-1; 9 nucleotides match TRBD2. This CDR3 comprises 20 residues. CDR1 is SGDLS and CDR2 is YYNGEE in the germline V gene. V was pared by 0 bases and J by 4 bases, with 17 bases of the junction left unmatched. The DNA of the CDR3 is TGTGCCAGCAGCGTAGGATCCCTCCTTAGACTTAGCGGGGGTTACAATGAGCAGTTCTTC. Translation: CASSVGSLLRLSGGYNEQFF. The full variable domain, completed using reference TRBV9 and TRBJ2-1, is DSGVTQTPKHLITATGQRVTLRCSPRSGDLSVYWYQQSLDQGLQFLIQYYNGEERAKGNILERFSAQQFPDLHSELNLSSLELGDSALYFCASSVGSLLRLSGGYNEQFFGPGTRLTVL.

This clone came up once. This rearrangement joins TRBV7-8 to TRBJ1-4; TRBD1 agrees at 7 bases. V was clipped by 5 bases and J by 5 bases; unmatched bases: 11. Germline assignment: CDR1 SGHVS and CDR2 FQNEAQ. This CDR3 is 16 amino acids long. The CDR3 is CASSRVPTGRNEKLFF. The DNA of the CDR3 is TGTGCCAGCAGCCGAGTCCCGACAGGGAGAAATGAAAAACTGTTTTTT.

The V call is TRBV5-1, the J call TRBJ2-3, with D unresolved. Trimming cost V 4 bases and J 4 bases, with 13 bases left between them. There are 14 residues in the CDR3. Germline V gives CDR1 SGHRS, CDR2 YFSETQ. CDR3 sequence (DNA): TGCGCCAGCAGCGTGCAGAGGATAGCAGATACGCAGTATTTT. Translation: CASSVQRIADTQYF.

This chain uses TRBV7-5 with TRBJ2-5; no DNA check was done on the table's D call, TRBD2. TRBV7-5 is a listed pseudogene. The CDR3 is made up of 14 amino acids. The chain's CDR3 is CARSKLAGGLSQYF. CDR3 nucleotide sequence: TGTGCCAGAAGCAAACTAGCGGGGGGGCTGAGCCAGTACTTC.

The rearrangement joins TRBV5-1 to TRBJ2-3; 8 bases are shared with TRBD1. There are 15 residues in the CDR3. Germline V CDR1 and CDR2: SGHRS, YFSETQ. V lost 6 bases, J lost 4 bases, and 10 bases stayed unmatched. CDR3: CASNIRGHSADTQYF. The DNA for the CDR3 is TGCGCCAGCAACATCAGGGGGCATAGCGCAGATACGCAGTATTTT.

The chain is built from TRBV28 and TRBJ1-2, with 7 bases fitting TRBD1. The trim removed 6 bases at V and 7 bases at J, leaving 8 bases unmatched. Germline CDR1 and CDR2: MDHEN and SYDVKM. This CDR3 has 13 residues. The CDR3 sequence: CASRLTGVPGYTF. The CDR3 DNA is TGTGCCAGCAGACTTACAGGGGTACCTGGCTACACCTTC.

The chain combines TRBV6-5 with TRBJ2-7, with 11 bases identical to TRBD1. Germline V gene data show CDR1 as MNHEY and CDR2 as SVGAGI. This CDR3 comprises 14 residues. The ends lost 6 bases at V and 3 bases at J; junction bases unmatched: 4. CDR3 residues: CASSWTGGNYEQYF. The CDR3 DNA follows: TGTGCCAGCAGCTGGACAGGGGGCAACTACGAGCAGTACTTC.

The chain uses TRBV2 and TRBJ1-5; tentatively, D is TRBD1 (6 bases). Trimming shortened V by 11 bases and J by 0 bases, and 17 bases separated the two germline ends. Germline assignment: CDR1 SNHLY and CDR2 FYNNEI. The CDR3 covers 15 residues. The chain's CDR3 is CASQGTNLSNQPQHF. In DNA, the CDR3 is TGTGCCTCACAGGGCACGAATCTTAGCAATCAGCCCCAGCATTTT.

This clone was seen once. V gene TRBV4-3 combines with J gene TRBJ1-4; the match to TRBD1 covers 9 bases. Losses at the gene ends were 5 bases for V and 10 bases for J; bases not matched to a gene: 14. The germline V gene encodes CDR1 LGHNA and CDR2 YSLEER. This CDR3 comprises 16 residues. The CDR3 bases are TGCGCCAGCAGCAAAAGGATGGGACAGGGTAGGGTAAAACTGTTTTTT. Translating gives CASSKRMGQGRVKLFF.

The chain couples TRBV28 to TRBJ1-1, with D hard to call. The germline gives CDR1 MDHEN, CDR2 SYDVKM. V gave up 3 bases and J gave up 7 bases, with 12 bases separating them. This CDR3 contains 13 residues. The CDR3, as DNA: TGTGCCAGCAGTTTTGTGAACAGACATGAAGCTTTCTTT. Amino acids: CASSFVNRHEAFF.

This clone appeared a few times. The gene calls are TRBV3-1 (or the pseudogene TRBV3-2) and TRBJ2-1; perhaps TRBD1 as D (6 bases). Trimming left V 4 bases short and J 10 bases short, with 8 bases between. Germline V gene data show CDR1 as LGHDT and CDR2 as YNNKEL (reference sequence). The CDR3 loop spans 11 amino acids. CDR3 loop: CASSLGTEQFF. As DNA, the CDR3 is TGTGCCAGCAGCCTCGGGACAGAGCAGTTCTTC.

The J gene is TRBJ1-2, the V gene TRBV18; D is unclear. The germline gives CDR1 KGHSH, CDR2 LQKENI. This CDR3 has 13 residues. V lost 8 bases, J lost 1 base, and 11 bases lay in between. This chain's CDR3 is CASTVGSNYGYTF. The CDR3 nucleotides read TGTGCCAGCACGGTTGGGAGTAACTATGGCTACACCTTC.

V and J are TRBV11-2 and TRBJ1-6; TRBD1 agrees at 9 bases. This CDR3 is built from 14 residues. With 4 bases clipped from V and 7 bases from J, the junction kept 2 bases outside the gene matches. The germline gives CDR1 SGHAT, CDR2 FQNNGV. DNA for the CDR3: TGTGCCAGCAGCTCCGGACAGGGGAATTCACCCCTCCACTTT. Translation gives CASSSGQGNSPLHF.

The chain joins TRBV29-1 to TRBJ1-2; tentative D call: TRBD1 (5 bases). CDR3 length equals 14 residues. Per germline, CDR1 SQVTM and CDR2 ANQGSEA. Between the trimmed V and J ends, which lost 3 bases and 7 bases, there was a span of 18 bases. This CDR3 reads CSVDSWEGYFGYTF. Written as DNA, the CDR3 is TGCAGCGTTGATAGTTGGGAGGGGTATTTTGGCTACACCTTC.

V gene TRBV11-2 combines with J gene TRBJ1-3, with D unresolved. Germline lookup yields CDR1 SGHAT and CDR2 FQNNGV. This CDR3 spans 19 amino acids. Trimming left V 2 bases short and J 0 bases short, with 20 bases between. CDR3 region: CASSLLISRTVYSGNTIYF. The DNA for the CDR3 is TGTGCCAGCAGCTTATTAATTTCGAGAACGGTTTACTCTGGAAACACCATATATTTT. Together with reference TRBV11-2 and TRBJ1-3, the CDR3 gives the full variable domain: EAGVAQSPRYKIIEKRQSVAFWCNPISGHATLYWYQQILGQGPKLLIQFQNNGVVDDSQLPKDRFSAERLKGVDSTLKIQPAKLEDSAVYLCASSLLISRTVYSGNTIYFGEGSWLTVV.

The chain has TRBV3-1 (or the pseudogene TRBV3-2) and TRBJ1-2; TRBD1 aligns across 7 bases. V lost 0 bases to trimming and J lost 4 bases; unmatched junction nucleotides: 8. The CDR3 runs to 16 residues. Germline assignment: CDR1 LGHDT and CDR2 YNNKEL (reference sequence). CDR3 sequence (DNA): TGTGCCAGCAGCCAAGACGGGACAGCCCGGCTCTATGGCTACACCTTC. This gives the protein CASSQDGTARLYGYTF.

This rearrangement joins TRBV3-1 (or the pseudogene TRBV3-2) to TRBJ1-1; maybe TRBD1 (5 bases). The CDR3 has 16 residues. Germline CDR1 is LGHDT and CDR2 is YNNKEL (reference sequence). Trimming took off 4 bases at V and 0 bases at J, with 15 bases between the two ends. DNA for the CDR3: TGTGCCAGCAGCCCGCTTGAGAAGACAGTGAACACTGAAGCTTTCTTT. Encoded protein: CASSPLEKTVNTEAFF.

This sequence joins TRBV5-6 and TRBJ2-2; D ambiguous. From germline, CDR1 is SGHDT and CDR2 YYEEEE. Between the trimmed V and J ends, which lost 0 bases and 3 bases, there was a span of 12 bases. This CDR3 is built from 16 residues. The CDR3 coding sequence is TGTGCCAGCAGCTTGGCCGGCGCTAGTTACACCGGGGAGCTGTTTTTT. Translating gives CASSLAGASYTGELFF.

The gene calls are TRBV11-2 and TRBJ2-5; D not certain. V lost 3 bases and J lost 5, with 10 bases in between. The CDR3 is made up of 13 amino acids. Germline V gives CDR1 SGHAT, CDR2 FQNNGV. The CDR3 bases are TGTGCCAGCAGCTTCCCTAGTGGGGAGACCCAGTACTTC. It codes for CASSFPSGETQYF.

This sequence joins TRBV7-8 and TRBJ2-1; TRBD2 matches at 9 bases. CDR3 length: 18 residues. The V segment lost 5 bases and the J segment 0 bases; nucleotides outside the gene matches: 11. Germline V CDR1 and CDR2: SGHVS, FQNEAQ. CDR3 nucleotide sequence: TGTGCCAGCAGCCGTCAGATAGCGGGGGCCTACTCCTACAATGAGCAGTTCTTC. As protein: CASSRQIAGAYSYNEQFF.

The CDR3 DNA reads TGTGCCAGCAGCCAAGATCTTCTCCGGACAGAGATTAATTCACCCCTCCACTTT. Translation gives CASSQDLLRTEINSPLHF. V and J are TRBV3-1 (or the pseudogene TRBV3-2) and TRBJ1-6; D is possibly TRBD1 (6 bases). This CDR3 is 18 amino acids long. V lost 0 bases, J lost 6 bases, and 18 bases lay in between. Germline values: CDR1 LGHDT, CDR2 YNNKEL (reference sequence).

The J gene is TRBJ1-5, the V gene TRBV7-6; the D gene is possibly TRBD1 (6 bases). V dropped 4 bases and J dropped 4 bases, with 8 bases sitting between them. This CDR3 region has 13 residues. CDR1 SGHVS and CDR2 FNYEAQ come from the germline V gene. The CDR3 sequence: CASSYRENQPQHF. The CDR3, as DNA: TGTGCCAGCAGCTACAGGGAGAATCAGCCCCAGCATTTT.

V gene TRBV5-1 combines with J gene TRBJ1-2, with TRBD1 matching over 7 bases. This CDR3 spans 16 amino acids. The V and J ends lost 0 bases and 4 bases, in that order; junction bases with no gene match: 9. Germline V lookup: CDR1 SGHRS, CDR2 YFSETQ. The DNA of the CDR3 is TGCGCCAGCAGCTTGGAAGGACAGGCGATTCCCTATGGCTACACCTTC. Amino acid sequence: CASSLEGQAIPYGYTF.

V and J are TRBV16 and TRBJ2-2; weak D call: TRBD1 (5 bases). Trimming took 5 bases from V and 6 from J, leaving 10 bases between them. CDR1 KGHSY and CDR2 FQNENV come from the germline V gene. The CDR3 has 13 amino acids. CDR3 protein: CASSKDRAGELFF. CDR3 nucleotides: TGTGCCAGCAGCAAAGACAGAGCCGGGGAGCTGTTTTTT.

This clone was counted a single time. The chain uses TRBV19 and TRBJ1-6, with a weak D call TRBD1 (6 bases). Germline CDR1 LNHDA, CDR2 SQIVND (reference sequence). Between the trimmed V and J ends, which lost 4 bases and 4 bases, there was a span of 17 bases. The CDR3 extends over 17 amino acids. CDR3 DNA: TGTGCCAGTAGTACCCGACAGGCGGGGGTTTATAATTCACCCCTCCACTTT. Translation gives CASSTRQAGVYNSPLHF.

This clone was seen only a few times. The chain employs TRBV19 and TRBJ2-1, with 10 bases aligning to TRBD1. J lost 5 bases, V lost 5 bases, and 3 bases had no gene match. Germline CDR1 reads LNHDA; CDR2 reads SQIVND (reference sequence). This CDR3 comprises 14 residues. CDR3 sequence (DNA): TGTGCCAGTAGTTGGGGGACAGGGGACAATGAGCAGTTCTTC. Its protein product is CASSWGTGDNEQFF.

The chain is built from TRBV28 and TRBJ1-2, with TRBD1 matching 9 bases. The CDR3 is 16 residues long. With V trimmed by 5 bases and J by 2 bases, 9 bases remained unmatched. Per germline, CDR1 MDHEN and CDR2 SYDVKM. CDR3 nucleotide sequence: TGTGCCAGCAGTCTAGTAAGACAGGGGGGGAACTATGGCTACACCTTC. Protein: CASSLVRQGGNYGYTF.